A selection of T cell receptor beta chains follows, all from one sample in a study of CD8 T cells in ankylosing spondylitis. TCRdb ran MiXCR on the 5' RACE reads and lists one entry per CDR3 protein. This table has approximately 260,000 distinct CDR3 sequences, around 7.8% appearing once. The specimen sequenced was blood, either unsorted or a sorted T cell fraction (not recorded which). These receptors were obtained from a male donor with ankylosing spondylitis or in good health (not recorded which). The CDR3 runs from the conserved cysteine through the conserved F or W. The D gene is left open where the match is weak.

CASSRQGLGNTIYF | TRBV5-1 | TRBD1 | 14
CASSGRTGAVGNQPQHF | TRBV6-1 | TRBD1 | 17
CAIRTGVDTEAFF | TRBV10-3 | TRBD1 | 13
CAWSSEGSYGYTF | TRBV30 | . | 13
CASSLQINGGGELFF | TRBV7-2 | . | 15
CASSDHTAGAGNEQFF | TRBV7-9 | TRBD2 | 16
CASLRVTEAFF | TRBV7-2 | . | 11
CASSGRTGSSGNTIYF | TRBV7-2 | TRBD1 | 16
CASSLRWQANIQYF | TRBV7-8 | . | 14
CASSYSRRWYF | TRBV27 | . | 11
CASSPGVPANTGELFF | TRBV7-2 | . | 16
CASSKGGQVGQPQHF | TRBV19 | . | 15
CASSYGDRAYEQYF | TRBV5-1 | TRBD1 | 14
CASSRGLTYEQYF | TRBV6-2/TRBV6-3 | . | 13
CASSFRGRAISEQYF | TRBV7-8 | . | 15
CASSPSDGVNTGELFF | TRBV7-9 | . | 16
CASSKGGPEAFF | TRBV5-6 | . | 12
CASSQGRIAGWGYTF | TRBV4-3 | . | 15
CASSRTSGSYEQYF | TRBV5-1 | TRBD2 | 14
CSARDGTRDYNEQFF | TRBV20-1 | TRBD2 | 15
CASGLHSTNYEQYF | TRBV7-2 | . | 14
CASSLLQGADTEAFF | TRBV5-1 | TRBD1 | 15
CSVSKSDRGPKETQYF | TRBV29-1 | TRBD1 | 16
CASSLAATDTQYF | TRBV5-4 | . | 13
CATSGGDTGELFF | TRBV24-1 | . | 13
CASSYLRTGVLTDTQYF | TRBV6-5 | TRBD1 | 17
CASSLAVGDTGELFF | TRBV5-1 | . | 15
CASSLTLLRTSGWADTQYF | TRBV5-1 | TRBD2 | 19
CASSTTMEPRYGYTF | TRBV19 | . | 15
CASSPGDRRPSNYGYTF | TRBV7-2 | TRBD1 | 17
CASSSSDNYNEQFF | TRBV7-8 | . | 14
CASSFGTGSAKNIQYF | TRBV9 | TRBD1 | 16
CASSLVHRAGEQYF | TRBV7-2 | . | 14
CASSLDGDSNEKLFF | TRBV5-5 | . | 15
CASSSLPKSGSVVNEQFF | TRBV5-1 | TRBD2 | 18
CASSPGTSGELFF | TRBV12-3/TRBV12-4 | . | 13
CASSLAPGYTGELFF | TRBV5-6 | . | 15
CASSQDAGGVGTGELFF | TRBV4-1 | TRBD2 | 17
CASSAAPGIINEQFF | TRBV5-1 | . | 15
CASSSSPGVGTSGRVSYNEQFF | TRBV7-1 | TRBD2 | 22
CASSYSPQLGPGELFF | TRBV6-5 | . | 16
CASSPGQGASYNEQFF | TRBV18 | TRBD1 | 16
CASSVAGSIHEQYF | TRBV12-3/TRBV12-4 | . | 14
CASSQDRSGNQPQHF | TRBV4-3 | . | 15
CASSPQTGLGTNSPLHF | TRBV5-1 | . | 17
CASREGLGTGELFF | TRBV12-3/TRBV12-4 | . | 14
CASSPRGQTNYGYTF | TRBV6-1 | . | 15
CSAKGASGNQPQHF | TRBV20-1 | . | 14
CSANPGTGALSRGYTF | TRBV20-1 | TRBD1 | 16
CSAFDRQETQYF | TRBV20-1 | . | 12